This passage covers 32 T cell receptor beta chains from one sample sequenced in a study of T cells in Graves' hyperthyroidism and ophthalmopathy (dated 2019 in TCRdb). The receptor library was made with multiplex PCR. Sequencing used an Illumina HiSeq 2000. The TCR beta CDR3 regions were amplified from RNA transcripts. A first-round RT-PCR of the TCR CDR3 used the HTBI primer set with the Qiagen OneStep RT-PCR kit. TCRdb reran the public reads through fastp at Q25 and MiXCR, keeping productive beta chains. Rows with one shared CDR3 protein collapse into an entry with the most common genes and DNA. A total of some 530,000 distinct CDR3 sequences appear in this sample, 22% of them only once. About 49% of the sample comes from the top ten. The material sequenced was blood. The receptors were gathered from a woman between 65 and 79 years old with Graves' ophthalmopathy.

This clonotype showed up just a few times. The genes are TRBV20-1 and TRBJ1-1; TRBD1 is a possible D gene (6 bases). This CDR3 region has 15 residues. Germline values: CDR1 DFQATT, CDR2 SNEGSKA (reference sequence). The V end was cut by 5 bases, the J end by 0 bases, with 16 bases between. The DNA of the CDR3 is TGCAGTGCTCCCGGGACACCGCCCTTGAACACTGAAGCTTTCTTT. Protein product: CSAPGTPPLNTEAFF.

This clonotype was detected ten times or more. The DNA of the CDR3 is TGTGCCAGCAGCTGGGGACAACCCTATGGCTACACCTTC. Its protein is CASSWGQPYGYTF. The chain recombines TRBV6-2 or TRBV6-3 with TRBJ1-2, with a possible D match to TRBD1 (6 bases). The CDR3 loop spans 13 amino acids. Trimming removed 6 bases at V and 4 bases at J, with 12 bases between. CDR1 is MNHEY and CDR2 is SVGEGT in the germline V gene.

J is TRBJ1-2 and V is TRBV20-1, with unresolved D. The CDR3 length is 12 residues. CDR1 DFQATT and CDR2 SNEGSKA come from the germline V gene (reference sequence). V lost 1 base and J 4 bases, leaving 7 bases between the germline ends. CDR3 sequence: CSARGSRYGYTF. The CDR3 DNA sequence: TGCAGTGCTAGAGGTTCTCGCTATGGCTACACCTTC.

The DNA for the CDR3 is TGTGCCAGCAGCTTAGTTAACGTCAATGAGCAGTTCTTC. It specifies CASSLVNVNEQFF. The chain recombines TRBV7-2 with TRBJ2-1, with no clear D. The CDR3 extends over 13 amino acids. CDR1 and CDR2 from the germline V gene are SGHTA and FQGNSA. Trimming pared 1 base from V and 6 bases from J, leaving 7 bases between.

CDR3 nucleotides: TGCAGTGCTAGAGATCCTAGCGGGAGGGGAAGCACCGGGGAGCTGTTTTTT. The encoded protein is CSARDPSGRGSTGELFF. The gene calls are TRBV20-1 and TRBJ2-2; 12 nucleotides agree with TRBD2. The CDR3 runs 17 residues. V shed 0 bases, J shed 4 bases, and the junction held 6 bases outside the gene matches. Per the germline V gene, CDR1 is DFQATT and CDR2 is SNEGSKA (reference sequence).

The rearrangement joins TRBV28 to TRBJ1-2, with 11 bases lining up with TRBD1. The CDR3 sequence is 14 residues long. Looked up from germline, CDR1 is MDHEN and CDR2 is SYDVKM. The ends lost 5 bases at V and 4 bases at J; junction bases unmatched: 3. CDR3 residues: CASSNGQGAYGYTF. CDR3 nucleotide sequence: TGTGCCAGCAGTAATGGACAGGGGGCCTATGGCTACACCTTC.

This clonotype was picked up a small number of times. The genes are TRBV9 and TRBJ2-7, with TRBD2 matching over 9 bases. V lost 4 bases and J lost 4; bases outside the gene matches: 6. The CDR3 consists of 14 residues. Germline V CDR1 and CDR2: SGDLS, YYNGEE. In nucleotides, the CDR3 is TGTGCCAGCAGCCCTGACCTAGCGGGGTACGAGCAGTACTTC. Amino acids: CASSPDLAGYEQYF. The full variable domain, rest sourced from reference TRBV9 and TRBJ2-7, is DSGVTQTPKHLITATGQRVTLRCSPRSGDLSVYWYQQSLDQGLQFLIQYYNGEERAKGNILERFSAQQFPDLHSELNLSSLELGDSALYFCASSPDLAGYEQYFGPGTRLTVT.

This clonotype was observed a handful of times. The chain is built from TRBV2 and TRBJ2-1; the D gene is possibly TRBD1 (6 bases). Per the germline V gene, CDR1 is SNHLY and CDR2 is FYNNEI. This CDR3 spans 11 amino acids. V gave up 6 bases and J gave up 8 bases, with 8 bases separating them. The CDR3 here is CASRKGDEQFF. DNA of the CDR3: TGTGCCAGCAGGAAGGGGGATGAGCAGTTCTTC.

This clonotype was detected many times. The rearrangement uses TRBV6-6 and TRBJ2-5; TRBD2 agrees at 8 bases. The germline V gene has CDR1 MNHNY and CDR2 SVGAGI (reference sequence). The CDR3 covers 14 residues. The junction had 3 bases not matched to a gene; V was cut back by 1 base and J by 5 bases. In nucleotides, the CDR3 is TGTGCCAGCAGTTACTTCCCGGGAGGGGAGACCCAGTACTTC. Protein: CASSYFPGGETQYF.

This clonotype was observed a handful of times. The chain has TRBV19 and TRBJ1-1; D possibly corresponds to TRBD1 (5 bases). CDR1 is LNHDA and CDR2 is SQIVND in the germline V gene (reference sequence). CDR3 length: 15 amino acids. The V gene lost 4 bases and the J gene lost 3 bases, with 15 bases spanning the gap. CDR3 nucleotide sequence: TGTGCCAGTAGTAACCGGGGAGGGGTCTACACTGAAGCTTTCTTT. This codes for CASSNRGGVYTEAFF.

J is TRBJ2-7 and V is TRBV9; 15 bases map to TRBD2. Germline loops: CDR1 SGDLS, CDR2 YYNGEE. Losses at the gene ends were 0 bases for V and 7 bases for J; bases not matched to a gene: 11. CDR3 length: 18 amino acids. CDR3 protein: CASSVADGLAGGPGEQYF. The CDR3 bases are TGTGCCAGCAGCGTAGCGGACGGACTAGCGGGAGGGCCAGGGGAGCAGTACTTC.

This clonotype occurred many times. The chain recombines TRBV7-2 with TRBJ2-7; no definite D call. CDR3 size: 14 residues. Trimming stripped 1 base from V and 3 bases from J, with 10 bases between. Germline values: CDR1 SGHTA, CDR2 FQGNSA. The CDR3 DNA sequence: TGTGCCAGCAGCTTAGTTCTTTCGGGCTACGAGCAGTACTTC. This codes for CASSLVLSGYEQYF.

This clonotype appeared a few times. In DNA, the CDR3 is TGTGCCAGCAGCCTCCGGGACCGTAGCACAGATACGCAGTATTTT. This sequence encodes CASSLRDRSTDTQYF. This chain uses TRBV11-1 with TRBJ2-3, with D perhaps being TRBD1 or TRBD2 (5 bases each). Between the trimmed V and J ends, which lost 5 bases and 0 bases, there was a span of 12 bases. This CDR3 region has 15 residues. The germline gives CDR1 SGHAT, CDR2 FQDESV (reference sequence).

This sequence joins TRBV7-9 and TRBJ2-7, with 11 bases that match TRBD2. Germline V gene sequence: CDR1 SEHNR, CDR2 FQNEAQ (reference sequence). V was pared by 4 bases and J by 3 bases, with 20 bases of the junction left unmatched. The CDR3 length is 20 residues. The CDR3 DNA sequence: TGTGCCAGCAGCTCTACTCCGGGACTAGCGGCAGAAGGTAAAAACTACGAGCAGTACTTC. The encoded protein is CASSSTPGLAAEGKNYEQYF.

A few counts support this clonotype. The chain uses TRBV6-1 and TRBJ2-1; D gene ambiguous. Germline CDR1 and CDR2: MNHNS and SASEGT. The CDR3 runs to 15 residues. V lost 5 bases to trimming and J lost 5 bases, with 16 bases between them. The CDR3 spells CASSRPGGLDNEQFF. The CDR3 DNA sequence: TGTGCCAGCAGTCGACCCGGCGGATTAGACAATGAGCAGTTCTTC.

This clonotype was seen only a few times. The chain links TRBV7-2 to TRBJ1-1, with a possible D match to TRBD1 (5 bases). Trimming took off 5 bases at V and 4 bases at J, with 14 bases between the two ends. The CDR3 extends over 14 amino acids. Per the germline V gene, CDR1 is SGHTA and CDR2 is FQGNSA. The CDR3 loop is CASSPGPLGTEAFF. DNA of the CDR3: TGTGCCAGCAGCCCGGGACCGCTCGGCACTGAAGCTTTCTTT.

The rearrangement uses TRBV27 and TRBJ1-4; D may be TRBD1 (5 bases). V was shortened by 3 bases and J by 3 bases, with 8 bases between the two germline ends. Germline lookup yields CDR1 MNHEY and CDR2 SMNVEV (reference sequence). The CDR3 spans 14 residues. The CDR3 region is CASSFAGSNEKLFF. The CDR3 nucleotides are TGTGCCAGCAGTTTTGCAGGGTCTAATGAAAAACTGTTTTTT. The variable domain in full, with the rest retrieved from reference TRBV27 and TRBJ1-4, is EAQVTQNPRYLITVTGKKLTVTCSQNMNHEYMSWYRQDPGLGLRQIYYSMNVEVTDKGDVPEGYKVSRKEKRNFPLILESPSPNQTSLYFCASSFAGSNEKLFFGSGTQLSVL.

This clonotype was counted between two and nine times. The chain couples TRBV3-1 to TRBJ1-2; D perhaps matches TRBD1 (6 bases). V shed 7 bases and J shed 3 bases, with 15 bases lying between them. Germline CDR1 is LGHDT and CDR2 is YNNKEL (reference sequence). This CDR3 has 14 residues. This CDR3 reads CASNQQGDDYGYTF. The CDR3 DNA reads as TGTGCCAGCAATCAACAGGGCGATGACTATGGCTACACCTTC.

The V call is TRBV11-2, the J call TRBJ2-5; the match to TRBD2 covers 9 bases. The germline CDR1 and CDR2 sequences are SGHAT and FQNNGV. The length of the CDR3 is 18 residues. Trimming took 5 bases from V and 2 from J; bases not matched to a gene: 15. The CDR3 sequence: CASSPRGSGSGKQETQYF. The CDR3 DNA is TGTGCCAGCAGCCCTAGGGGTAGCGGGAGCGGGAAGCAAGAGACCCAGTACTTC.

This clonotype was seen a handful of times. The chain couples TRBV28 to TRBJ1-1; possible D gene TRBD1, 5 bases. This CDR3 has 15 amino acids. V was clipped by 5 bases and J by 3 bases, with 16 bases between them. Germline V gives CDR1 MDHEN, CDR2 SYDVKM. In DNA form, the CDR3 reads TGTGCCAGCAGTCCCCGAGGGGTGGGAGACACTGAAGCTTTCTTT. Its protein is CASSPRGVGDTEAFF.

This chain joins TRBV4-1 and TRBJ2-7, with D possibly TRBD2 on 6 matching bases. Germline values: CDR1 MGHRA, CDR2 YSYEKL. The CDR3 is made up of 15 amino acids. Trimming cost V 1 base and J 7 bases, with 17 bases left between them. This CDR3 is CASSQAETRGLEQYF. The DNA of the CDR3 is TGCGCCAGCAGCCAAGCTGAGACTAGGGGTTTAGAGCAGTACTTC.

This clonotype appeared a single time. This chain uses TRBV6-2 or TRBV6-3 with TRBJ2-7; the D gene is possibly TRBD1 (6 bases). V lost 6 bases, J lost 0 bases, and 15 bases lay in between. The germline V gene has CDR1 MNHEY and CDR2 SVGEGT. This CDR3 is built from 15 residues. The chain's CDR3 is CASRLTGLSSYEQYF. The CDR3 DNA reads TGTGCCAGCAGGTTGACAGGTCTGAGCTCCTACGAGCAGTACTTC.

This clonotype has more than one count but fewer than ten. This chain uses TRBV3-1 with TRBJ2-7, with D perhaps matching TRBD2 (5 bases). V lost 3 bases and J lost 4, with 13 bases in between. Germline assignment: CDR1 LGHDT and CDR2 YNNKEL (reference sequence). This CDR3 is built from 14 residues. In DNA, the CDR3 is TGTGCCAGCAGCCACCTCAGAGGGCCTTACGAGCAGTACTTC. Translating it yields CASSHLRGPYEQYF.

At least ten counts were recorded for this clonotype. The chain employs TRBV12-3 or TRBV12-4 and TRBJ2-1, with 12 bases that match TRBD2. With V trimmed by 6 bases and J by 4 bases, 13 bases remained unmatched. The CDR3 contains 18 residues. This chain's CDR3 is CASSHGHGLAGTYNEQFF. In nucleotides, the CDR3 is TGTGCCAGCAGCCACGGCCATGGACTAGCGGGAACGTACAATGAGCAGTTCTTC.

This chain connects TRBV12-3 or TRBV12-4 to TRBJ1-2; no clear D gene. V was pared by 7 bases and J by 4 bases, with 16 bases between. CDR3 length: 14 amino acids. The CDR3 nucleotides are TGTGCCAGCACCTTATTAAACTTCGGCTATGGCTACACCTTC. Translated: CASTLLNFGYGYTF.

This clonotype has just one count. This may stem from a read error, because a much larger clone lies one nucleotide away. This sequence joins TRBV28 and TRBJ1-3, with D unclear. V lost 7 bases and J lost 0, with 13 bases in between. Germline V lookup: CDR1 MDHEN, CDR2 SYDVKM. The CDR3 is made up of 15 amino acids. CDR3 amino acids: CASTGASLSGNTIYF. The CDR3 DNA sequence: TGTGCCAGCACGGGCGCGTCGCTCTCTGGAAACACCATATATTTT.

This clonotype has ten or more counts. V is TRBV2 and J is TRBJ2-7; D call uncertain. CDR3 length: 14 residues. V was shortened by 3 bases and J by 4 bases, with 13 bases between the two germline ends. Germline assignment: CDR1 SNHLY and CDR2 FYNNEI. The CDR3 nucleotides are TGTGCCAGCAGTGATATCCCAGGATCGTACGAGCAGTACTTC. It specifies CASSDIPGSYEQYF.

The genes are TRBV30 and TRBJ1-2; D not certain. The germline CDR1 and CDR2 sequences are GTSNPN and SVGIG (reference sequence). The CDR3 is 11 amino acids. CDR3 sequence reads: CALLLHYGYTF. The CDR3 region has the DNA TGTGCACTGTTACTTCACTATGGCTACACCTTC.

This clonotype was seen ten or more times. The rearrangement links TRBV12-3 or TRBV12-4 to TRBJ1-5, with D possibly being TRBD1 (5 bases). This CDR3 is 16 amino acids long. Trimming pared 6 bases from V and 4 bases from J, leaving 19 bases between. CDR3 sequence: CASRTDISGVNQPQHF. For the CDR3, the DNA is TGTGCCAGCAGAACGGACATCTCGGGGGTAAATCAGCCCCAGCATTTT.

The V gene is TRBV3-1, the J gene TRBJ2-7; D not certain. Per germline, CDR1 LGHDT and CDR2 YNNKEL (reference sequence). Trimming stripped 0 bases from V and 6 bases from J, with 9 bases between. The CDR3 has 13 amino acids. The CDR3 DNA is TGTGCCAGCAGCCAAGAAAGAAAGACCGAGCAGTACTTC. Its translation: CASSQERKTEQYF.

The chain recombines TRBV7-9 with TRBJ1-4; 12 nucleotides line up with TRBD1. CDR3 length: 18 residues. Unmatched junction bases numbered 10, after V lost 5 bases and J lost 3 bases. The germline V gene encodes CDR1 SEHNR and CDR2 FQNEAQ (reference sequence). CDR3 nucleotide sequence: TGTGCCAGCAGCGTCACCGGGACAGGGGGCCTGTCTAATGAAAAACTGTTTTTT. Protein product: CASSVTGTGGLSNEKLFF.

CDR3 in DNA: TGTGCCATCAGTGCAGGTGTCGGGGACACCATATATTTT. The encoded protein is CAISAGVGDTIYF. The chain joins TRBV10-3 to TRBJ1-3; D is uncertain. CDR3 length equals 13 residues. Germline CDR1 is ENHRY and CDR2 is SYGVKD. V lost 4 bases and J 8 bases, leaving 12 bases between the germline ends.